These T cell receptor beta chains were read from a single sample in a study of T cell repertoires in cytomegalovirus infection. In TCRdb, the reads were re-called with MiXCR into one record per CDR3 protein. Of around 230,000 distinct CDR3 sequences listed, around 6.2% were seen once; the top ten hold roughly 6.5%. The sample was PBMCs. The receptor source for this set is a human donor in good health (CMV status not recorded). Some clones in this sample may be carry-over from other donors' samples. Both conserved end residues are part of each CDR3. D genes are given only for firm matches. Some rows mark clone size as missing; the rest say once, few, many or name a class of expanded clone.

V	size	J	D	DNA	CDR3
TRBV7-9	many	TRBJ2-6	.	TGTGCCAGCAGCAGCGTCCGTGGGGCCAACGTCCTGACTTTC	CASSSVRGANVLTF
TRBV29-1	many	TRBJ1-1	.	TGCAGCGTGGAAGGGCGGCGGAACACTGAAGCTTTCTTT	CSVEGRRNTEAFF
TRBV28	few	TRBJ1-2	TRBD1	TGTGCCAGCAGTCCCCCGGACAGGTTGTCGAATGGCTACACCTTC	CASSPPDRLSNGYTF
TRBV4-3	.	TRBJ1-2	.	TGCGCCAGCAGCCAAGATCTATTAGTGGGCAGGGATGGCTACACCTTC	CASSQDLLVGRDGYTF
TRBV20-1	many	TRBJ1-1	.	TGCAGTGCTAGAGGTGGGGGGGACGAGACTGAAGCTTTCTTT	CSARGGGDETEAFF
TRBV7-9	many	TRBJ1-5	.	TGTGCCAGCAGCTCCCAGGGGATGAATCAGCCCCAGCATTTT	CASSSQGMNQPQHF
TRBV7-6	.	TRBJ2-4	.	TGTGCCAGCAGCTTAGCGCTCGGCCTAGCCAAAAACATTCAGTACTTC	CASSLALGLAKNIQYF
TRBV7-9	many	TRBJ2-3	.	TGTGCCAGCAGCTTTCCAGGAAGCACAGATACGCAGTATTTT	CASSFPGSTDTQYF
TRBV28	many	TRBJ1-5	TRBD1	TGTGCCAGCAGTCTCCGACAGGGCTGGGATCAGCCCCAGCATTTT	CASSLRQGWDQPQHF
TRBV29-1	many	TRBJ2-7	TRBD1	TGCAGCGTTGGGACAGGGGGCGAGCAGTACTTC	CSVGTGGEQYF
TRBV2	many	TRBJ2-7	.	TGTGCCAGCAGCGCCGGGACAACCTCCTACGAGCAGTACTTC	CASSAGTTSYEQYF
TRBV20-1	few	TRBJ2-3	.	TGCAGTGCTAGAGAAGGTGGAACGGATACGCAGTATTTT	CSAREGGTDTQYF
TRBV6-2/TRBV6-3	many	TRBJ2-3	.	TGTGCCAGCAGTTACTCGATAGCAAAAGGAAGAGATACGCAGTATTTT	CASSYSIAKGRDTQYF
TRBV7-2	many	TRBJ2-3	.	TGTGCCAGCAGCTTAGGAGGAGGGAACGCAGATACGCAGTATTTT	CASSLGGGNADTQYF
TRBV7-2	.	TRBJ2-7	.	TGTGCCAGCAGCTTACCCGGAGCTAGCTACGAGCAGTACTTC	CASSLPGASYEQYF
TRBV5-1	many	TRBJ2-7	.	TGCGCCAGCAGCCGCGGGACGCCTTACGAGCAGTACTTC	CASSRGTPYEQYF
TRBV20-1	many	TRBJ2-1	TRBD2	TGCAGTGTCCCTAGCGGGGGAGTTACGAGCTCCTACAATGAGCAGTTCTTC	CSVPSGGVTSSYNEQFF
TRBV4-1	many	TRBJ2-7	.	TGCGCCAGCAGCCAAGGCAACCTACTACGGAGGGACGAGCAGTACTTC	CASSQGNLLRRDEQYF
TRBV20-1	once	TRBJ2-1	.	TGCAGTGCTAGAGATCTGGGTGCGAATGAGCAGTTCTTC	CSARDLGANEQFF